A single sample gave rise to the 32 T cell receptor beta chains below, sequenced in a study of blood T cell repertoires in COVID-19. Sequencing used immunoSEQ multiplex PCR; TCRdb keeps in-frame clones, though not all of them. The sample holds roughly 93,000 clones, over 70% seen once. The specimen sequenced was peripheral blood. These receptors were collected from a human donor in a cohort sampled during active COVID-19.

In its sample, this clone was seen once. The chain is built from TRBV27 and TRBJ1-1; D perhaps matches TRBD1 (5 bases). V lost 5 bases, J lost 1 base, and 5 bases lay in between. Germline CDR1 MNHEY, CDR2 SMNVEV (reference sequence). CDR3 size: 12 residues. The CDR3 coding sequence is TGTGCCAGCAGTACAGGGAACACTGAAGCTTTCTTT. Its translation is CASSTGNTEAFF.

The gene calls are TRBV4-2 and TRBJ2-2; 8 bases align to TRBD1. Germline trimming cut 2 bases from V and 5 bases from J; bases unmatched to any gene: 7. CDR3 size: 16 residues. CDR1 and CDR2 (germline): LGHNA, YNFKEQ. In DNA form, the CDR3 reads TGTGCCAGCAGCCAACCCGGACAGGGTAGGACCGGGGAGCTGTTTTTT. Its translation: CASSQPGQGRTGELFF.

This chain joins TRBV28 and TRBJ1-5; 8 positions agree with TRBD1. This CDR3 is built from 15 residues. V gave up 2 bases and J gave up 5 bases; unmatched junction bases: 5. Looked up from germline, CDR1 is MDHEN and CDR2 is SYDVKM. The CDR3 nucleotides read TGTGCCAGCAGTTTACCACAGGGGGTATATCAGCCCCAGCATTTT. It codes for CASSLPQGVYQPQHF. Using reference TRBV28 and TRBJ1-5 for the parts outside the CDR3, the full variable domain is DVKVTQSSRYLVKRTGEKVFLECVQDMDHENMFWYRQDPGLGLRLIYFSYDVKMKEKGDIPEGYSVSREKKERFSLILESASTNQTSMYLCASSLPQGVYQPQHFGDGTRLSIL.

The chain has TRBV3-1 (or the pseudogene TRBV3-2) and TRBJ2-3; D is perhaps TRBD2 (6 bases). This CDR3 is 16 amino acids long. V lost 7 bases and J 1 base, leaving 18 bases between the germline ends. In germline, CDR1 is LGHDT, CDR2 YNNKEL (reference sequence). The CDR3 here is CASTFRAASGTDTQYF. The CDR3 nucleotides are TGTGCCAGCACCTTCAGGGCCGCTAGCGGCACAGATACGCAGTATTTT.

The rearrangement links TRBV29-1 to TRBJ2-7; the match to TRBD2 covers 10 bases. V trimming: 5 bases; J trimming: 7 bases; junction bases outside the gene matches: 11. Germline V gives CDR1 SQVTM, CDR2 ANQGSEA. The CDR3 length is 14 residues. The CDR3 DNA is TGCAGCGTTCGCGGACTAGCGGAACCTAAGGAGCAGTACTTC. Amino acids: CSVRGLAEPKEQYF.

V is TRBV2 and J is TRBJ1-1; D gene uncertain. The CDR3 sequence is 13 residues long. Germline V gives CDR1 SNHLY, CDR2 FYNNEI. V was pared by 9 bases and J by 0 bases, with 11 bases between. CDR3 DNA: TGTGCCAGGGAGGAAACCATGAACACTGAAGCTTTCTTT. Its translation: CAREETMNTEAFF.

In its sample, this clone was seen a few times. This chain joins TRBV2 and TRBJ2-7; a possible D gene is TRBD1 (6 bases). V lost 6 bases, J lost 0 bases, and 12 bases lay in between. The CDR3 sequence is 14 residues long. The V gene's germline CDR1 is SNHLY and CDR2 FYNNEI. CDR3 coding DNA: TGTGCCAGCAGGCCGACAGGACACTCCTACGAGCAGTACTTC. Protein: CASRPTGHSYEQYF.

A remark on this clone: This same CDR3 is encoded by further DNA sequences in the sample. The chain joins TRBV18 to TRBJ2-1, with TRBD1 matching over 7 bases. J was trimmed by 4 bases and V by 3 bases; bases with no gene match: 0. From germline, CDR1 is KGHSH and CDR2 LQKENI. This CDR3 region has 13 residues. The CDR3 DNA reads TGTGCCAGCTCACCGGGACAGTACAATGAGCAGTTCTTC. Residues: CASSPGQYNEQFF.

The chain links TRBV7-6 to TRBJ2-7; TRBD1 matches at 12 bases. J lost 5 bases, V lost 4 bases, and 3 bases had no gene match. CDR1 is SGHVS and CDR2 is FNYEAQ in the germline V gene. CDR3 length: 14 amino acids. CDR3 sequence: CASSSGQGANEQYF. The CDR3 bases are TGTGCCAGCAGCTCGGGACAGGGGGCGAACGAGCAGTACTTC. The variable domain in full, with the rest retrieved from reference TRBV7-6 and TRBJ2-7, is GAGVSQSPRYKVTKRGQDVALRCDPISGHVSLYWYRQALGQGPEFLTYFNYEAQQDKSGLPNDRFSAERPEGSISTLTIQRTEQRDSAMYRCASSSGQGANEQYFGPGTRLTVT.

J is TRBJ1-4 and V is TRBV18; D is unclear. Germline CDR1 is KGHSH and CDR2 is LQKENI. Between the trimmed V and J ends, which lost 2 bases and 0 bases, there was a span of 10 bases. This CDR3 has 16 residues. The CDR3 region has the DNA TGTGCCAGCTCACCATACCACGGGACAACTAATGAAAAACTGTTTTTT. Its translation: CASSPYHGTTNEKLFF.

This clone was observed a single time. This CDR3 reads CASSPPAAMNTEAFF. The CDR3 nucleotides read TGTGCCAGCAGCCCCCCGGCGGCCATGAACACTGAAGCTTTCTTT. This sequence joins TRBV7-9 and TRBJ1-1, with D uncertain. V was trimmed by 5 bases and J by 0 bases, leaving 13 bases between them. The V gene's germline CDR1 is SEHNR and CDR2 FQNEAQ (reference sequence). CDR3 size: 15 residues.

This clone was counted only a few times. J is TRBJ1-1 and V is TRBV4-2; 9 nucleotides agree with TRBD1. V lost 6 bases and J lost 6; bases outside the gene matches: 8. The length of the CDR3 is 14 residues. Germline values: CDR1 LGHNA, CDR2 YNFKEQ. As DNA, the CDR3 is TGTGCCAGCAGTCCGGGACAGGGATGGTCTGAAGCTTTCTTT. The encoded protein is CASSPGQGWSEAFF.

The rearrangement joins TRBV9 to TRBJ1-6, with 11 bases identical to TRBD1. Unmatched junction bases numbered 2, after V lost 3 bases and J lost 9 bases. Germline CDR1 SGDLS, CDR2 YYNGEE. CDR3 size: 14 residues. CDR3 sequence reads: CASSGGTGGSPLHF. CDR3 nucleotide sequence: TGTGCCAGCAGCGGAGGGACAGGGGGTTCACCCCTCCACTTT.

The chain carries TRBV12-3 or TRBV12-4 and TRBJ2-2, with D uncertain. V lost 6 bases, J lost 7 bases, and 9 bases lay in between. The CDR3 runs 12 residues. The CDR3 loop is CASSPLYGELFF. In DNA form, the CDR3 reads TGTGCCAGCAGCCCTCTTTACGGGGAGCTGTTTTTT.

The CDR3 bases are TGTGCCAGCAGTTGGGGCAGTCCGAATCAGCCCCAGCATTTT. It yields the protein CASSWGSPNQPQHF. This sequence joins TRBV28 and TRBJ1-5; maybe TRBD1 (5 bases). The length of the CDR3 is 14 residues. Deletions cut 4 bases from V and 4 bases from J, with 11 bases between. CDR1 is MDHEN and CDR2 is SYDVKM in the germline V gene.

This rearrangement joins TRBV11-3 to TRBJ2-1; 7 nucleotides match TRBD2. The CDR3 contains 14 residues. CDR1 is SGHNT, CDR2 YENEEA, per germline. Unmatched junction bases numbered 2, after V lost 0 bases and J lost 6 bases. The CDR3 DNA sequence: TGTGCCAGCAGCTTAGACGGGAGGCGCAATGAGCAGTTCTTC. Translating it yields CASSLDGRRNEQFF. The whole variable domain, filled in from reference TRBV11-3 and TRBJ2-1, reads EAGVVQSPRYKIIEKKQPVAFWCNPISGHNTLYWYLQNLGQGPELLIRYENEEAVDDSQLPKDRFSAERLKGVDSTLKIQPAELGDSAVYLCASSLDGRRNEQFFGPGTRLTVL.

The chain links TRBV30 to TRBJ2-1, with 7 bases aligning to TRBD1. The trim removed 4 bases at V and 16 bases at J, leaving 13 bases unmatched. Germline V gives CDR1 GTSNPN, CDR2 SVGIG (reference sequence). CDR3 length: 12 amino acids. The CDR3 nucleotides read TGTGCCTGGAATAGAGGGGGCCGAGGGTGTTTCTTC. It encodes CAWNRGGRGCFF.

V and J are TRBV7-6 and TRBJ2-1, with a weak D call TRBD2 (6 bases). V was clipped by 5 bases and J by 4 bases, with 15 bases between them. Per germline, CDR1 SGHVS and CDR2 FNYEAQ. CDR3 size: 15 residues. CDR3 sequence: CASSPGDGFYNEQFF. In nucleotides, the CDR3 is TGTGCCAGCAGCCCGGGGGACGGGTTTTACAATGAGCAGTTCTTC.

The chain combines TRBV5-5 with TRBJ2-1; 11 bases are shared with TRBD2. The CDR3 extends over 16 amino acids. CDR1 is SGHKS and CDR2 is YYEKEE in the germline V gene (reference sequence). The V segment lost 0 bases and the J segment 10 bases; nucleotides outside the gene matches: 9. The CDR3: CASSLARLAGLREQFF. Written as DNA, the CDR3 is TGTGCCAGCAGCTTGGCCAGACTAGCGGGGTTAAGAGAGCAGTTCTTC.

This rearrangement joins TRBV15 to TRBJ2-3; D possibly corresponds to TRBD1 (8 bases). V gave up 5 bases and J gave up 0 bases, with 18 bases separating them. CDR3 length: 17 amino acids. Looked up from germline, CDR1 is LNHNV and CDR2 is YYDKDF (reference sequence). CDR3 bases: TGTGCCACCAGCGACCCCAACAGGGGGGGAAGCACAGATACGCAGTATTTT. As protein: CATSDPNRGGSTDTQYF.

The rearrangement uses TRBV5-1 and TRBJ2-5; 7 nucleotides agree with TRBD2. CDR3 size: 14 residues. V lost 7 bases to trimming and J lost 1 base; unmatched junction nucleotides: 7. Germline CDR1 is SGHRS and CDR2 is YFSETQ. This CDR3 is CASSEGRGQETQYF. Here the CDR3 DNA reads TGCGCCAGCTCTGAGGGGAGGGGCCAAGAGACCCAGTACTTC. The variable domain in full, with the rest retrieved from reference TRBV5-1 and TRBJ2-5, is KAGVTQTPRYLIKTRGQQVTLSCSPISGHRSVSWYQQTPGQGLQFLFEYFSETQRNKGNFPGRFSGRQFSNSRSEMNVSTLELGDSALYLCASSEGRGQETQYFGPGTRLLVL.

The rearrangement joins TRBV27 to TRBJ2-1, with 8 bases aligning to TRBD1. Germline V gene lookup returns CDR1 MNHEY and CDR2 SMNVEV (reference sequence). The junction had 7 bases not matched to a gene; V was cut back by 4 bases and J by 8 bases. The CDR3 runs 14 residues. CDR3 coding DNA: TGTGCCAGCAGTTCGGACAGGGTGGGGGATGAGCAGTTCTTC. Protein: CASSSDRVGDEQFF.

The V call is TRBV19, the J call TRBJ2-2; maybe TRBD2 (6 bases). Germline CDR1 and CDR2: LNHDA and SQIVND (reference sequence). Deletions cut 5 bases from V and 6 bases from J, with 16 bases between. CDR3 length: 15 residues. The CDR3 coding sequence is TGTGCCAGTAGTGCCCGGGGGAGATCCCCCGGGGAGCTGTTTTTT. Protein sequence: CASSARGRSPGELFF.

This chain connects TRBV3-1 (or the pseudogene TRBV3-2) to TRBJ2-6, with a possible D match to TRBD1 (6 bases). This CDR3 contains 16 residues. Germline-derived CDR1 and CDR2 are LGHDT and YNNKEL (reference sequence). Between the trimmed V and J ends, which lost 5 bases and 2 bases, there was a span of 13 bases. The CDR3 DNA reads TGTGCCAGCAGCGTGGGGACAAACCCTGGGGCCAACGTCCTGACTTTC. Its translation is CASSVGTNPGANVLTF.

The J gene is TRBJ1-1, the V gene TRBV4-1; 8 bases agree with TRBD1. The germline gives CDR1 MGHRA, CDR2 YSYEKL. The CDR3 is made up of 14 amino acids. V lost 5 bases and J lost 5; bases outside the gene matches: 7. CDR3 sequence (DNA): TGCGCCAGCAGCACCCAGGGGGCTGGAACTGAAGCTTTCTTT. This codes for CASSTQGAGTEAFF.

The CDR3 is CASSPTRVTDTQYF. The CDR3 DNA reads as TGCGCCAGCAGCCCCACTAGGGTCACAGATACGCAGTATTTT. The chain combines TRBV4-1 with TRBJ2-3; tentative D call: TRBD2 (5 bases). Germline V CDR1 and CDR2: MGHRA, YSYEKL. V lost 4 bases, J lost 2 bases, and 10 bases lay in between. This CDR3 contains 14 residues.

This clone was detected a few times. This chain connects TRBV10-1 to TRBJ1-2, with 9 positions matching TRBD1. The junction had 7 bases not matched to a gene; V was cut back by 5 bases and J by 6 bases. Germline lookup yields CDR1 WNHNN and CDR2 SYGVQD (reference sequence). The CDR3 runs to 14 residues. CDR3 region: CASSTGGPGDGYTF. In nucleotides, the CDR3 is TGCGCCAGCAGTACAGGGGGCCCAGGAGATGGCTACACCTTC.

This clone was detected once. The CDR3 is CASSPRTVTDTQYF. In DNA form, the CDR3 reads TGTGCCAGCTCACCTCGGACAGTCACAGATACGCAGTATTTT. V is TRBV18 and J is TRBJ2-3; D might be TRBD1 (6 bases). Germline loops: CDR1 KGHSH, CDR2 LQKENI. The CDR3 sequence is 14 residues long. With 3 bases removed from V and 2 bases from J, the gap between germline ends came to 9 bases. The full variable domain, completed using reference TRBV18 and TRBJ2-3, is NAGVMQNPRHLVRRRGQEARLRCSPMKGHSHVYWYRQLPEEGLKFMVYLQKENIIDESGMPKERFSAEFPKEGPSILRIQQVVRGDSAAYFCASSPRTVTDTQYFGPGTRLTVL.

The rearrangement uses TRBV5-4 and TRBJ2-6; 10 nucleotides match TRBD2. The V gene's germline CDR1 is SGHNT and CDR2 YYREEE (reference sequence). The CDR3 is 17 residues long. V lost 0 bases, J lost 3 bases, and 3 bases stayed unmatched. The CDR3, as DNA: TGTGCCAGCAGCTTGGACCTAGCGGGAGTTGGGGCCAACGTCCTGACTTTC. Translating gives CASSLDLAGVGANVLTF.

The chain couples TRBV29-1 to TRBJ2-5; no firm D call. Germline V gives CDR1 SQVTM, CDR2 ANQGSEA. V lost 3 bases and J 4 bases, leaving 12 bases between the germline ends. The CDR3 has 13 amino acids. CDR3 sequence reads: CSVDGPLGETQYF. CDR3 coding DNA: TGCAGCGTTGATGGGCCCCTGGGAGAGACCCAGTACTTC.

The V call is TRBV28, the J call TRBJ2-1; no clear D. The CDR3 totals 12 residues. Trimming left V 4 bases short and J 5 bases short, with 6 bases between. The germline gives CDR1 MDHEN, CDR2 SYDVKM. The chain's CDR3 is CASSSLHNEQFF. The CDR3 coding sequence is TGTGCCAGCAGTTCCCTTCACAATGAGCAGTTCTTC.

This clone was seen more than once but under ten times. This chain connects TRBV7-9 to TRBJ1-5; perhaps TRBD1 as D (5 bases). The germline CDR1 and CDR2 sequences are SEHNR and FQNEAQ (reference sequence). This CDR3 has 13 amino acids. Trimming shortened V by 8 bases and J by 8 bases, and 16 bases separated the two germline ends. The CDR3 region is CASGLGGEKPQHF. The CDR3 DNA is TGTGCCAGCGGCCTGGGAGGGGAGAAGCCCCAGCATTTT.